This section outlines one TCR beta chain sequence together with its context. Sequencing was performed with immunoSEQ multiplex PCR; in TCRdb, only in-frame clones are kept and a portion is missing. Among 150,000 to 200,000 clones, about 76% were seen once, and the ten largest hold less than 7%. The sample is drawn from a study of blood T cell repertoires in COVID-19. As for the study in general: From the United States, Italy and Spain came samples of acute and convalescent COVID-19.

CDR3 length: 17 residues. J gave up 0 bases and V 1 base, and 8 bases lay outside the gene matches. CDR1 LGHDT and CDR2 YNNKEL come from the germline V gene (reference sequence). Enrolled during active infection, Seattle patients were then followed longitudinally. The J gene is TRBJ2-7, the V gene TRBV3-1 (or the pseudogene TRBV3-2); 8 positions agree with TRBD2. The sequence was obtained from a middle-aged woman with COVID-19, enrolled during active disease. Sequenced material: peripheral blood. The CDR3 sequence: CASSQGGLAPSSYEQYF. CDR3 bases: TGTGCCAGCAGCCAAGGAGGACTAGCTCCGAGCTCCTACGAGCAGTACTTC.